This T cell receptor (beta chain) is from a study of cytomegalovirus exposure and HLA in healthy donors. Study findings and constraints: Both high specificity and high sensitivity reportedly marked the classifier's diagnosis of cytomegalovirus status. The authors reported that TCR beta sequences could predict HLA-A and HLA-B alleles. These predictions were accurate for most subjects in the first cohort.

The PCR ran on 60 Vbeta and 13 Jbeta primers. TCRdb keeps only in-frame clones here, not all; method: immunoSEQ multiplex PCR. Of around 50,000 clones listed, 70% to 85% are singletons. To note about this clone: The antigen remains unidentified.

The TCR was taken from a woman aged 45-60 years in good health and CMV-seropositive. The sequenced sample consisted of PBMCs.

The CDR3 DNA is TGCAGCGTTAACGGGAATGGAAACACCATATATTTT. Translated: CSVNGNGNTIYF. This chain connects TRBV29-1 to TRBJ1-3; D uncertain. Germline V gene sequence: CDR1 SQVTM, CDR2 ANQGSEA. Trimming cost V 5 bases and J 3 bases, with 8 bases left between them. The CDR3 sequence is 12 residues long.